One and the same sample provided the 6 T cell receptor beta chains below, sequenced in a study of shared clonotypes between healthy human individuals. Method: immunoSEQ multiplex PCR; TCRdb's copy keeps in-frame clones and lacks some. This table has more than 500,000 clones, 90% to 95% appearing once. The naive CD8 subset, CD45RO-negative cells positively selected for CCR7, excluded terminally differentiated effector memory CD45RA+ cells. Material for sequencing was naive CD8+ T cells sorted from blood. All receptors derive from a young woman in good health.

The chain joins TRBV28 to TRBJ1-1; D is perhaps TRBD1 (5 bases). The CDR3 extends over 16 amino acids. Deletions cut 1 base from V and 0 bases from J, with 12 bases between. From germline, CDR1 is MDHEN and CDR2 SYDVKM. DNA of the CDR3: TGTGCCAGCAGTTTATTAGGGGAAGGTATGAACACTGAAGCTTTCTTT. Encoded protein: CASSLLGEGMNTEAFF. Full variable domain (remainder filled in from reference TRBV28 and TRBJ1-1): DVKVTQSSRYLVKRTGEKVFLECVQDMDHENMFWYRQDPGLGLRLIYFSYDVKMKEKGDIPEGYSVSREKKERFSLILESASTNQTSMYLCASSLLGEGMNTEAFFGQGTRLTVV.

The V gene is TRBV4-1, the J gene TRBJ2-7; 9 bases map to TRBD2. Germline V CDR1 and CDR2: MGHRA, YSYEKL. V trimming: 1 base; J trimming: 4 bases; junction bases outside the gene matches: 5. CDR3 length: 15 residues. CDR3 sequence (DNA): TGCGCCAGCAGCCAAGGAGCGACTAGCGGATACGAGCAGTACTTC. Translation: CASSQGATSGYEQYF.

This chain joins TRBV25-1 and TRBJ1-3; unclear D gene. The germline CDR1 and CDR2 sequences are MGHDK and SYGVNS. With 1 base removed from V and 0 bases from J, the gap between germline ends came to 13 bases. The CDR3 length is 17 residues. CDR3 protein: CASSEFESSLSGNTIYF. For the CDR3, the DNA is TGTGCCAGCAGTGAATTTGAGTCAAGCCTCTCTGGAAACACCATATATTTT.

The chain has TRBV7-9 and TRBJ2-3; 16 positions agree with TRBD2. Looked up from germline, CDR1 is SEHNR and CDR2 is FQNEAQ (reference sequence). CDR3 length equals 16 residues. With 5 bases clipped from V and 6 bases from J, the junction kept 5 bases outside the gene matches. CDR3 bases: TGTGCCAGCAGCCCGGGACTAGCGGGAGGGATGGATACGCAGTATTTT. Protein product: CASSPGLAGGMDTQYF.

The chain has TRBV18 and TRBJ2-7; no definite D call. CDR3 length: 16 amino acids. Trimming took off 3 bases at V and 2 bases at J, with 17 bases between the two ends. Germline V gene data show CDR1 as KGHSH and CDR2 as LQKENI. CDR3 protein: CASSPLDSTMTYEQYF. CDR3 DNA sequence: TGTGCCAGCTCACCCCTTGACTCTACTATGACCTACGAGCAGTACTTC.

This sequence joins TRBV6-6 and TRBJ2-7; D remains ambiguous. CDR1 and CDR2 (germline): MNHNY, SVGAGI (reference sequence). This CDR3 is built from 15 residues. The germline V and J ends were trimmed by 4 bases and 1 base, with 14 bases remaining between them. The CDR3 region has the DNA TGTGCCAGCAGTTCGTCCCAACTCCCATCCTACGAGCAGTACTTC. This codes for CASSSSQLPSYEQYF.